The rows below give T cell receptor beta chains drawn from one sample of a study of human T cells and chemical hapten exposure. TCRdb fed the RACE reads into MiXCR, producing one record per CDR3 protein. This table holds 42,000 or so distinct CDR3 sequences, 8% to 9.5% found once. This specimen was whole blood, taken in connection with sensitization to the hapten diphenylcyclopropenone (DPC). The source of these receptors is a woman in her 40s with alopecia areata. Some clones in this sample may be carry-over from other donors' samples. The CDR3 runs from the conserved cysteine through the conserved F or W. The order of the fields is J gene, clone size, D gene, V gene, CDR3 protein, CDR3 DNA. A D gene is named only where the DNA matches it firmly. Rows may omit the clone size; those that give it use once, few, many or a size class.

>TRBJ2-1|many|TRBD2|TRBV29-1
CSVLLAGSTYNEQFF
TGCAGCGTCCTCCTAGCGGGTTCGACCTACAATGAGCAGTTCTTC
>TRBJ1-2|-|TRBD1|TRBV7-9
CASSFTTTGGPYGYTF
TGTGCCAGCAGCTTTACCACGACAGGGGGACCGTATGGCTACACCTTC
>TRBJ2-3|-|-|TRBV7-6
CASSVGTEGDTQYF
TGTGCCAGCAGCGTTGGGACGGAAGGGGATACGCAGTATTTT
>TRBJ2-7|many|-|TRBV11-2
CASSLVYGNSYEQYF
TGTGCCAGCAGCTTAGTTTACGGGAACTCCTACGAGCAGTACTTC
>TRBJ1-2|many|TRBD1|TRBV19
CASSLRQGVEGYTF
TGTGCCAGTAGTCTCCGACAGGGGGTTGAGGGCTACACCTTC
>TRBJ1-5|-|-|TRBV6-6
CASRGAPGLQPQHF
TGTGCCAGCAGAGGGGCACCTGGCCTGCAGCCCCAGCATTTT
>TRBJ2-5|-|TRBD2|TRBV5-5
CASSREGTQTQYF
TGTGCCAGCAGCAGGGAGGGGACGCAGACCCAGTACTTC
>TRBJ1-2|-|TRBD1|TRBV27
CASSFGQGEGYTF
TGTGCCAGCAGTTTTGGGCAGGGGGAGGGCTACACCTTC
>TRBJ2-3|many|-|TRBV7-2
CASSLVRGMGNTQYF
TGTGCCAGCAGCTTAGTTAGGGGAATGGGTAATACGCAGTATTTT
>TRBJ1-1|many|-|TRBV12-3/TRBV12-4
CASREQGSGTEAFF
TGTGCCAGCAGGGAACAGGGTTCGGGCACTGAAGCTTTCTTT
>TRBJ2-2|many|-|TRBV6-5
CASRRVANTGELFF
TGTGCCAGCAGAAGGGTCGCGAACACCGGGGAGCTGTTTTTT
>TRBJ2-3|-|-|TRBV3-1
CASSPRGDTQYF
TGTGCCAGCAGCCCCCGCGGGGATACGCAGTATTTT
>TRBJ2-1|-|-|TRBV29-1
CSVESGGNEQFF
TGCAGCGTTGAATCGGGCGGCAATGAGCAGTTCTTC
>TRBJ2-5|few|-|TRBV4-2
CASSHRVAADEYQETQYF
TGTGCCAGCAGCCACAGAGTCGCCGCGGACGAATACCAAGAGACCCAGTACTTC
>TRBJ2-3|medium-sized|-|TRBV4-1
CASSQTLSRGLYTDTQYF
TGCGCCAGCAGCCAGACTCTAAGCAGGGGCTTATACACAGATACGCAGTATTTT